This T cell receptor (beta chain) came from a study of shared clonotypes between healthy human individuals. Overall study findings and caveats: A handful of donors held around 5% of naive CD4 clonotypes in common. Exclusively blood specimens were collected; tissue repertoires likely differ.

Assay used: immunoSEQ multiplex PCR; TCRdb lists only in-frame clones, some missing. Among millions of clones listed, 85% to 95% were seen once. Turning to this clone: Antigen unknown.

V lost 5 bases and J 7 bases, leaving 12 bases between the germline ends. The CDR3 covers 12 residues. Germline V CDR1 and CDR2: PRHDT, FYEKMQ (reference sequence). The sequence came from a young man in good health. The sequenced sample was naive CD4+ T cells sorted from blood. The subset denotes: CD45RA+ positively selected. The gene calls are TRBV13 and TRBJ2-7; D is uncertain. This CDR3 reads CASSPIGREQYF. The CDR3 DNA sequence: TGTGCCAGCAGCCCCATTGGTCGAGAGCAGTACTTC.